The 28 T cell receptor beta chains below come from one sample, sequenced in a study of T-cell reconstitution after alpha-beta-depleted transplantation in children. Unique molecular identifiers were built into the TCRbeta library. TCRdb redid the calling of the PCR reads with MiXCR, one entry per CDR3 protein. There are around 72,000 distinct CDR3 sequences in the sample; just under 5% occur only once, and approximately 17% lies in the top ten. The sample in question was PBMCs, mostly from graft donor cells, obtained 180 days after TCRalphabeta/CD19-depleted stem cell transplant. The receptors originated from a boy younger than two who had a stem cell transplant for acute myeloid leukemia, so the T cells may come from the graft donor.

This clonotype was recorded at least ten times. V and J are TRBV20-1 and TRBJ2-1; D is undetermined. In germline, CDR1 is DFQATT, CDR2 SNEGSKA (reference sequence). The CDR3 contains 12 residues. With 3 bases removed from V and 0 bases from J, the gap between germline ends came to 3 bases. The CDR3 nucleotides read TGCAGTGCTAGCGGCTCCTACAATGAGCAGTTCTTC. Protein sequence: CSASGSYNEQFF.

This clonotype has at least ten counts. V gene TRBV28 combines with J gene TRBJ2-7, with 7 bases matching TRBD1. The germline V gene has CDR1 MDHEN and CDR2 SYDVKM. Trimming at V came to 2 bases and at J to 7 bases, leaving 8 bases not matched to a gene. The CDR3 spans 14 residues. CDR3 nucleotides: TGTGCCAGCAGTTTAAGGGCACAGGGGCGGGAGCAGTACTTC. It codes for CASSLRAQGREQYF.

This clonotype has a count of ten or more. The chain uses TRBV11-2 and TRBJ1-1; no reliable D call. V lost 0 bases, J lost 1 base, and 6 bases lay in between. Germline CDR1 reads SGHAT; CDR2 reads FQNNGV. This CDR3 is built from 14 residues. CDR3 loop: CASSLDWPNTEAFF. The CDR3 DNA is TGTGCCAGCAGCTTAGATTGGCCGAACACTGAAGCTTTCTTT.

In its sample, this clonotype was seen many times. This chain connects TRBV5-1 to TRBJ2-3, with 15 nucleotides matching TRBD2. The V gene's germline CDR1 is SGHRS and CDR2 YFSETQ. V was pared by 4 bases and J by 1 base, with 4 bases of the junction left unmatched. This CDR3 has 17 residues. CDR3 protein: CASSRTSGGAGTDTQYF. DNA for the CDR3: TGCGCCAGCAGCCGGACTAGCGGGGGGGCGGGCACAGATACGCAGTATTTT.

This clonotype was seen many times. This chain joins TRBV4-1 and TRBJ1-4, with D hard to call. Germline V gene lookup returns CDR1 MGHRA and CDR2 YSYEKL. This CDR3 is 16 amino acids long. Trimming stripped 1 base from V and 0 bases from J, with 9 bases between. The CDR3 sequence: CASSQGMGATNEKLFF. DNA of the CDR3: TGCGCCAGCAGCCAAGGAATGGGAGCAACTAATGAAAAACTGTTTTTT.

This clonotype was found many times. The V gene is TRBV10-3, the J gene TRBJ2-7, with D possibly TRBD2 on 6 matching bases. CDR3 size: 11 residues. CDR1 is ENHRY, CDR2 SYGVKD, per germline. V lost 4 bases to trimming and J lost 11 bases, with 12 bases between them. The CDR3 nucleotides are TGTGCCATCAGTGCTGGCGGGGAGGAGTACTTC. Translated: CAISAGGEEYF.

This clonotype was counted many times. CDR3 sequence: CASSQPGRTTYNEQFF. DNA of the CDR3: TGCGCCAGCAGCCAACCGGGACGTACTACCTACAATGAGCAGTTCTTC. The chain couples TRBV4-1 to TRBJ2-1; D is tentatively TRBD1 or TRBD2 (5 bases each). V dropped 2 bases and J dropped 2 bases, with 13 bases sitting between them. The CDR3 is made up of 16 amino acids. Germline values: CDR1 MGHRA, CDR2 YSYEKL.

This clonotype was detected many times. V gene TRBV5-1 combines with J gene TRBJ2-5, with TRBD2 identical over 8 bases. V gave up 1 base and J gave up 5 bases; unmatched junction bases: 4. The CDR3 extends over 14 amino acids. Germline V lookup: CDR1 SGHRS, CDR2 YFSETQ. The CDR3 DNA reads as TGCGCCAGCAGCTTGCGGGGGGGCGAGGAGACCCAGTACTTC. Protein sequence: CASSLRGGEETQYF.

This clonotype was counted at least ten times. The rearrangement uses TRBV4-3 and TRBJ1-5, with 7 bases lining up with TRBD1. After removal of 4 bases from V and 3 bases from J, the junction contained 9 bases not matched to a gene. Germline V gives CDR1 LGHNA, CDR2 YSLEER. This CDR3 region has 16 residues. The CDR3 loop reads CASSLDRDSFNQPQHF. The CDR3 DNA is TGCGCCAGCAGCCTTGACAGGGACAGCTTCAATCAGCCCCAGCATTTT.

At least ten counts were recorded for this clonotype. The chain joins TRBV7-6 to TRBJ1-5, with D possibly matching TRBD1 (5 bases). Trimming removed 3 bases at V and 2 bases at J, with 14 bases between. Germline values: CDR1 SGHVS, CDR2 FNYEAQ. The CDR3 length is 16 residues. Here the CDR3 reads CASSLGGGGGNQPQHF. DNA for the CDR3: TGTGCCAGCAGCTTGGGGGGGGGAGGGGGCAATCAGCCCCAGCATTTT.

This clonotype occurred many times. J is TRBJ1-4 and V is TRBV5-5; D gene ambiguous. The V gene lost 2 bases and the J gene lost 6 bases, with 17 bases spanning the gap. The germline CDR1 and CDR2 sequences are SGHKS and YYEKEE (reference sequence). The CDR3 sequence is 16 residues long. The CDR3 sequence: CASSFTAGGGDEKLFF. CDR3 DNA: TGTGCCAGCAGCTTTACGGCTGGAGGAGGTGATGAAAAACTGTTTTTT.

This clonotype was counted ten times or more. The rearrangement uses TRBV25-1 and TRBJ2-4; 7 positions agree with TRBD1. Trimming at V came to 6 bases and at J to 8 bases, leaving 7 bases not matched to a gene. Germline CDR1 MGHDK, CDR2 SYGVNS. This CDR3 is 13 amino acids long. For the CDR3, the DNA is TGTGCCAGCAGAGGGACAGAAAGGGACATTCAGTACTTC. Its protein is CASRGTERDIQYF.

The sample holds many counts of this clonotype. V gene TRBV11-3 combines with J gene TRBJ1-2, with D uncertain. This CDR3 spans 14 amino acids. V lost 1 base to trimming and J lost 6 bases, with 12 bases between them. CDR1 and CDR2 from the germline V gene are SGHNT and YENEEA. The CDR3 is CASSLGVKADGYTF. The CDR3 DNA reads TGTGCCAGCAGCTTAGGAGTGAAAGCGGATGGCTACACCTTC.

This clonotype was counted at least ten times. V and J are TRBV12-3 or TRBV12-4 and TRBJ1-1, with D unresolved. The CDR3 runs 13 residues. The germline V and J ends were trimmed by 3 bases and 6 bases, with 11 bases remaining between them. The CDR3 nucleotides are TGTGCCAGCAGTTTTAGGGTAGGCGCTGAAGCTTTCTTT. It specifies CASSFRVGAEAFF.

This clonotype has ten or more counts. V usage is TRBV4-2 and J usage is TRBJ1-1; 9 bases map to TRBD1. V was pared by 5 bases and J by 5 bases, with 12 bases of the junction left unmatched. The germline V gene encodes CDR1 LGHNA and CDR2 YNFKEQ. The CDR3 totals 16 residues. CDR3 sequence reads: CASSLGPQGAKTEAFF. CDR3 bases: TGTGCCAGCAGCTTAGGGCCACAGGGGGCGAAAACTGAAGCTTTCTTT.

There are many counts of this clonotype. CDR3 amino acids: CAWRPATNEKLFF. CDR3 sequence (DNA): TGTGCCTGGCGACCTGCAACTAATGAAAAACTGTTTTTT. The rearrangement joins TRBV30 to TRBJ1-4; D remains unclear. The length of the CDR3 is 13 residues. Germline lookup yields CDR1 GTSNPN and CDR2 SVGIG (reference sequence). Trimming cost V 5 bases and J 0 bases, with 7 bases left between them. The whole variable domain, filled in from reference TRBV30 and TRBJ1-4, reads SQTIHQWPATLVQPVGSPLSLECTVEGTSNPNLYWYRQAAGRGLQLLFYSVGIGQISSEVPQNLSASRPQDRQFILSSKKLLLSDSGFYLCAWRPATNEKLFFGSGTQLSVL.

This clonotype came up many times. The V and J genes are TRBV20-1 and TRBJ2-7; 7 nucleotides match TRBD2. V was pared by 3 bases and J by 7 bases, with 12 bases of the junction left unmatched. Germline CDR1 and CDR2: DFQATT and SNEGSKA (reference sequence). This CDR3 has 14 residues. The CDR3 DNA is TGCAGTGCTAGGGTCCTAGCGGACCCCTGGGAGCAGTACGTC. Protein sequence: CSARVLADPWEQYV.

This clonotype was counted ten times or more. The chain employs TRBV12-3 or TRBV12-4 and TRBJ2-2; D perhaps matches TRBD2 (5 bases). The CDR3 extends over 16 amino acids. Trimming left V 4 bases short and J 0 bases short, with 12 bases between. CDR3 region: CASSSRGGPNTGELFF. In nucleotides, the CDR3 is TGTGCCAGCAGTTCCCGGGGTGGACCGAACACCGGGGAGCTGTTTTTT.

The rearrangement uses TRBV7-8 and TRBJ2-6; 12 bases are a match to TRBD2. Germline V gene sequence: CDR1 SGHVS, CDR2 FQNEAQ. The length of the CDR3 is 19 residues. V lost 0 bases, J lost 4 bases, and 7 bases stayed unmatched. The CDR3 DNA reads as TGTGCCAGCAGCTTAGCGGCTAGCGGGGGGGCGGGGGGGGCCAACGTCCTGACTTTC. Translating it yields CASSLAASGGAGGANVLTF.

In its sample, this clonotype was seen many times. CDR3 sequence reads: CASSPGGLPTEAFF. Written as DNA, the CDR3 is TGTGCCAGCAGCCCTGGTGGCCTACCTACCGAAGCTTTCTTT. The chain has TRBV6-5 and TRBJ1-1, with D hard to call. V was shortened by 6 bases and J by 8 bases, with 19 bases between the two germline ends. CDR3 length equals 14 residues. CDR1 is MNHEY and CDR2 is SVGAGI in the germline V gene.

This clonotype was observed at least ten times. The V gene is TRBV7-9, the J gene TRBJ2-3; 7 nucleotides match TRBD2. The junction had 12 bases not matched to a gene; V was cut back by 7 bases and J by 2 bases. This CDR3 is 16 amino acids long. Germline values: CDR1 SEHNR, CDR2 FQNEAQ (reference sequence). CDR3 DNA sequence: TGTGCCAGCACCTCCGCCGGGAGGATGAACACAGATACGCAGTATTTT. Protein product: CASTSAGRMNTDTQYF.

This clonotype was seen repeatedly, ten times or more. This sequence joins TRBV5-5 and TRBJ2-5; 9 bases are shared with TRBD2. Germline values: CDR1 SGHKS, CDR2 YYEKEE (reference sequence). V was clipped by 0 bases and J by 2 bases; unmatched bases: 5. This CDR3 region has 16 residues. DNA for the CDR3: TGTGCCAGCAGCTTGGTTTGGCGGGGGGGGCAAGAGACCCAGTACTTC. Protein: CASSLVWRGGQETQYF.

In its sample, this clonotype was seen many times. This chain uses TRBV20-1 with TRBJ2-5; D is possibly TRBD1 (6 bases). The germline CDR1 and CDR2 sequences are DFQATT and SNEGSKA (reference sequence). This CDR3 has 16 amino acids. Trimming pared 4 bases from V and 2 bases from J, leaving 20 bases between. The CDR3 loop reads CSANTPDRSPQETQYF. In nucleotides, the CDR3 is TGCAGTGCTAACACCCCCGACAGGTCACCGCAAGAGACCCAGTACTTC.

The sample holds many counts of this clonotype. The chain carries TRBV5-5 and TRBJ2-7, with 12 nucleotides matching TRBD1. Germline V gene lookup returns CDR1 SGHKS and CDR2 YYEKEE (reference sequence). This CDR3 is built from 14 residues. V dropped 3 bases and J dropped 4; count of bases not matched to a gene: 2. The CDR3 here is CASSWDRGPYEQYV. The CDR3 bases are TGTGCCAGCAGCTGGGACAGGGGGCCTTACGAGCAGTACGTC.

Ten or more counts support this clonotype. This chain connects TRBV12-3 or TRBV12-4 to TRBJ2-6; D gene uncertain. CDR3 size: 16 residues. The germline V and J ends were trimmed by 4 bases and 0 bases, with 10 bases remaining between them. Here the CDR3 DNA reads TGTGCCAGCAGTTCTATCTTGGGCTCTGGGGCCAACGTCCTGACTTTC. Its translation is CASSSILGSGANVLTF.

This clonotype has at least ten counts. V and J are TRBV27 and TRBJ2-5, with D possibly TRBD1 on 5 matching bases. V lost 0 bases and J lost 5, with 10 bases in between. The CDR3 is made up of 14 amino acids. The germline V gene has CDR1 MNHEY and CDR2 SMNVEV (reference sequence). The CDR3 DNA reads TGTGCCAGCAGTTTATCGCGCAACAGGGAGACCCAGTACTTC. The encoded protein is CASSLSRNRETQYF.

This clonotype was recorded many times. This rearrangement joins TRBV11-3 to TRBJ2-3, with 8 bases that match TRBD1. The CDR3 runs 15 residues. The V gene's germline CDR1 is SGHNT and CDR2 YENEEA. After removal of 5 bases from V and 2 bases from J, the junction contained 6 bases not matched to a gene. The CDR3 spells CASSIQGASTDTQYF. The CDR3 nucleotides are TGTGCCAGCAGCATTCAGGGGGCTTCCACAGATACGCAGTATTTT. Complete variable domain (other parts from reference TRBV11-3 and TRBJ2-3): EAGVVQSPRYKIIEKKQPVAFWCNPISGHNTLYWYLQNLGQGPELLIRYENEEAVDDSQLPKDRFSAERLKGVDSTLKIQPAELGDSAVYLCASSIQGASTDTQYFGPGTRLTVL.

This clonotype showed up many times. The rearrangement links TRBV29-1 to TRBJ2-5; D call uncertain. The V end was cut by 7 bases, the J end by 7 bases, with 10 bases between. Germline lookup yields CDR1 SQVTM and CDR2 ANQGSEA. The length of the CDR3 is 10 residues. This CDR3 is CSAHFGTQYF. The CDR3 DNA reads as TGCAGCGCCCATTTCGGGACCCAGTACTTC. Full variable domain (missing parts from reference TRBV29-1 and TRBJ2-5): SAVISQKPSRDICQRGTSLTIQCQVDSQVTMMFWYRQQPGQSLTLIATANQGSEATYESGFVIDKFPISRPNLTFSTLTVSNMSPEDSSIYLCSAHFGTQYFGPGTRLLVL.